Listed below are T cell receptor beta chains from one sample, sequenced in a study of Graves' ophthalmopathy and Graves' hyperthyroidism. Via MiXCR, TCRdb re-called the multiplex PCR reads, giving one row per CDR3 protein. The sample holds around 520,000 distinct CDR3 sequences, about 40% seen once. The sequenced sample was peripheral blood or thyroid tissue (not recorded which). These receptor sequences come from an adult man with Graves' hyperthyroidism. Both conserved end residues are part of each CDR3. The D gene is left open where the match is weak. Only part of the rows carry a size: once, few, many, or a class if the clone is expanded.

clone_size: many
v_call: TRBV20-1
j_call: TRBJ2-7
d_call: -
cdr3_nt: TGCAGTGCCCAAATGCAGGCCGCCTACGAGCAGTACTTC
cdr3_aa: CSAQMQAAYEQYF

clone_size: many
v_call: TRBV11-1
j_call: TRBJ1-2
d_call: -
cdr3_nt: TGTGCCAGCAGCCTAGGACGTGTCTATGGCTACACCTTC
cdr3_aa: CASSLGRVYGYTF

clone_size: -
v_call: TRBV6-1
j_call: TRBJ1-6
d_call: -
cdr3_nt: TGTGCCAGCAGATCCCAAGCCTATAATTCACCCCTCCACTTT
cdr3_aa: CASRSQAYNSPLHF

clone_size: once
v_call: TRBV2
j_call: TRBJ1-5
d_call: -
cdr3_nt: TGTGCCAGCAGTGCTAGCGGGGGAAGCAATCAGCCCCAGCATTTT
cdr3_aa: CASSASGGSNQPQHF

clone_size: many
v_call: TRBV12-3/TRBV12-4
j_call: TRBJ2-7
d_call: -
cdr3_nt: TGTGCCAGCAGGCAGGCGGGACCCTCCTACGAGCAGTACTTC
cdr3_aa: CASRQAGPSYEQYF

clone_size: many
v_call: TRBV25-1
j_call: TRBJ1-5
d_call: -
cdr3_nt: TGTGCCAGCAGTGACGCAGGGCACAATCAGCCCCAGCATTTT
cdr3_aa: CASSDAGHNQPQHF

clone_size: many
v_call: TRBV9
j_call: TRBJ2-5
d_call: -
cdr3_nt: TGTGCCAGCAGCGAGGGCATAAAGCAAGAGACCCAGTACTTC
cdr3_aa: CASSEGIKQETQYF

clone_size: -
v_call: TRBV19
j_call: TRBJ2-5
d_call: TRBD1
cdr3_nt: TGTGCCAGTAGTATCACGACAGGGGGCCAGGAGACCCAGTACTTC
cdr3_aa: CASSITTGGQETQYF

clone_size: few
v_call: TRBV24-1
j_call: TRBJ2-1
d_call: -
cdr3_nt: TGTGCCACCAGTGACCCTGCCGGGGCTAACAGGTTCTTC
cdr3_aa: CATSDPAGANRFF

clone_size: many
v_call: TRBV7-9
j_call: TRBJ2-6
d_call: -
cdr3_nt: TGTGCCAGCAACCCGGGCTCTGGGGCCAACGTCCTGACTTTC
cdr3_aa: CASNPGSGANVLTF

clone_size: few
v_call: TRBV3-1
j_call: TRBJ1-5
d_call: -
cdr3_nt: TGTGCCAGCACCCTAAAGGACAGAAAAAGCAATCAGCCCCAGCATTTT
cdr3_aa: CASTLKDRKSNQPQHF

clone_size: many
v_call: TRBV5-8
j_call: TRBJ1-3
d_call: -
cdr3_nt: TGTGCCAGCACCTCTGGGGTGAACTCTGGAAACACCATATATTTT
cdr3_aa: CASTSGVNSGNTIYF

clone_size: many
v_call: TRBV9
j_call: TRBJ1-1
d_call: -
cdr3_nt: TGTGCCAGCAGCGTAGGGCTCCTGGGGTCACTGAACACTGAAGCTTTCTTT
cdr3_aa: CASSVGLLGSLNTEAFF

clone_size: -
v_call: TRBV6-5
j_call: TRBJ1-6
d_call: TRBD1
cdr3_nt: TGTGCCAGCAGACGGACAGGGGTTATTAAGGACGATTCACCCCTCCACTTT
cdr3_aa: CASRRTGVIKDDSPLHF

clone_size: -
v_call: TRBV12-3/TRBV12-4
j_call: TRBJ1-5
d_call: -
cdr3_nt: TGTGCCAGCAGTTTTCACGTAGGGGGTCGAGAGCTCCAGCATTTT
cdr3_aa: CASSFHVGGRELQHF